The 5 T cell receptor beta chains given below trace back to one sample, sequenced in a study of CD8 T cells in ankylosing spondylitis. Study observations and caveats: What appeared characteristic of ankylosing spondylitis blood was a TCR beta motif of 7 or 8 highly homologous variants.

Each CDR3 protein is one row after TCRdb ran MiXCR on the 5' RACE reads. Of a few hundred thousand distinct CDR3 sequences listed, roughly 13% are singletons. These receptors have no known antigen. The specimen was blood, either unsorted or a sorted T cell fraction (not recorded which). Receptor source: a male donor with ankylosing spondylitis.

The V and J genes are TRBV5-1 and TRBJ2-3, with D perhaps assigned TRBD1 or TRBD2 (5 bases each). Germline V CDR1 and CDR2: SGHRS, YFSETQ. Trimming shortened V by 4 bases and J by 4 bases, and 19 bases separated the two germline ends. This CDR3 spans 16 amino acids. CDR3 DNA sequence: TGCGCCAGCAGCAACCTAGCCAGGGCGGTCGCAGATACGCAGTATTTT. It specifies CASSNLARAVADTQYF.

This clonotype occurred many times. This chain links TRBV28 with TRBJ1-2; 10 bases agree with TRBD1. This CDR3 is built from 12 residues. V lost 9 bases, J lost 5 bases, and 3 bases stayed unmatched. Germline CDR1 is MDHEN and CDR2 is SYDVKM. The CDR3 here is CASRTGGYGYTF. The CDR3 coding sequence is TGTGCCAGTAGGACAGGGGGATATGGCTACACCTTC.

The chain uses TRBV28 and TRBJ2-7, with 11 bases lining up with TRBD1. CDR1 and CDR2 from the germline V gene are MDHEN and SYDVKM. The CDR3 loop spans 13 amino acids. The V and J ends lost 7 bases and 2 bases, in that order; junction bases with no gene match: 1. DNA of the CDR3: TGTGCCAGCACGGGACAGGGGGCCTACGAGCAGTACGTC. Its translation is CASTGQGAYEQYV.

This clonotype was counted at least ten times. The CDR3 region has the DNA TGTGCCAGCAGCCTGCGCAGCGGAAATGAGCAGTTCTTC. It specifies CASSLRSGNEQFF. The chain joins TRBV12-3 or TRBV12-4 to TRBJ2-1; TRBD2 is a possible D gene (5 bases). V was cut by 6 bases and J by 7 bases, with 13 bases left in between. The CDR3 has 13 amino acids.

With respect to this clonotype: The junction departs from germline at one end; a sequencing error may be responsible. CDR3 loop: CATLEGSNTRELFF. The CDR3 bases are TGTGCCACCCTGGAGGGCTCGAACACCCGGGAGCTGTTTTTT. V gene TRBV7-9 combines with J gene TRBJ2-2; D is possibly TRBD2 (6 bases). The CDR3 consists of 14 residues. CDR1 SEHNR and CDR2 FQNEAQ come from the germline V gene (reference sequence).